The rows below give T cell receptor beta chains drawn from one sample of a study of blood T cell repertoires in COVID-19. Generated by immunoSEQ multiplex PCR, the TCRdb table keeps only in-frame clones and is missing some. The top ten hold 5% to 6.5% of the sample, which has hundreds of thousands of clones, around 89% seen once. The source material was peripheral blood. The receptors originated from a woman aged 30 to 39 with COVID-19, enrolled during active disease. The CDR3 runs from the conserved cysteine through the conserved F or W.

v_gene	j_gene	CDR3aa
TRBV12-3/TRBV12-4	TRBJ2-5	CASSAQETQYF
TRBV19	TRBJ1-4	CASSMTGTANEKLFF
TRBV11-3	TRBJ2-3	CASSLVAGGGTDTQYF
TRBV18	TRBJ2-7	CASSPDRGASYEQYF
TRBV5-4	TRBJ2-1	CASSHLVGAGDFEQFF
TRBV7-2	TRBJ1-5	CASSWRQGGNQPQHF
TRBV5-8	TRBJ2-3	CASSSGGMSTDTQYF
TRBV30	TRBJ1-6	CAWSTTPGQGSSPLHF
TRBV5-6	TRBJ1-1	CASSWGDPTGNTEAFF
TRBV6-2/TRBV6-3	TRBJ1-2	CASSKLRRDINNYGYTF
TRBV5-5	TRBJ2-7	CASSLGTGAYEQYF
TRBV7-2	TRBJ2-3	CASSPGEGTDTQYF
TRBV5-1	TRBJ2-2	CASSLVTGAWELFF
TRBV6-5	TRBJ2-7	CASSYPGQGLDEQYF
TRBV4-1	TRBJ1-4	CASSQDFSTNEKLFF
TRBV4-3	TRBJ2-2	CASSQHRGPGTGELFF
TRBV24-1	TRBJ2-1	CATSDPGTSGRAYNEQFF
TRBV5-4	TRBJ2-3	CASSYQSDTQYF
TRBV27	TRBJ1-4	CASSLGGGTQKLFF
TRBV10-1	TRBJ2-2	CASSDTGGLTGELFF
TRBV4-3	TRBJ2-3	CASSHMDSWGGDTQYF
TRBV19	TRBJ2-2	CASNPSGGRNTGELFF
TRBV19	TRBJ2-1	CASSRLAETYNEQFF
TRBV5-1	TRBJ2-1	CASSLTGGTYNEQFF
TRBV27	TRBJ2-3	CASSAGGLGDTQYF
TRBV7-2	TRBJ1-5	CASSLDGSSNQPQHF
TRBV11-1	TRBJ2-6	CASSRGGSGANVLTF
TRBV4-2	TRBJ2-1	CASSQDQNLGDRESNEQFF
TRBV7-2	TRBJ2-1	CASSSLIPGGAGGPHEQFF
TRBV5-1	TRBJ2-7	CASRVRDSTYEQYF
TRBV7-9	TRBJ2-4	CASSLVDGRGQNIQYF